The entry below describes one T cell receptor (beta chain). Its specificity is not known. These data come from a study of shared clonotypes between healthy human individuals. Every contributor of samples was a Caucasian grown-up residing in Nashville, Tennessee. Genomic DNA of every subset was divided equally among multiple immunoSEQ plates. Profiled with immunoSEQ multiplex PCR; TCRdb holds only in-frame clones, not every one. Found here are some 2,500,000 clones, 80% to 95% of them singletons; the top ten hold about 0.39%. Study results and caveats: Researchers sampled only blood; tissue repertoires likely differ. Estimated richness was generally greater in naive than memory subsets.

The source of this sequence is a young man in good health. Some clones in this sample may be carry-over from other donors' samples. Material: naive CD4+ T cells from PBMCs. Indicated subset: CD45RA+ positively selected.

The CDR3: CASTPGPSGSHTQYF. CDR3 coding DNA: TGTGCCAGTACCCCCGGGCCTAGCGGATCTCATACGCAGTATTTT. The rearrangement links TRBV19 to TRBJ2-3; TRBD2 matches 7 bases. Germline CDR1 is LNHDA and CDR2 is SQIVND (reference sequence). The J segment lost 7 bases and the V segment lost 7 bases, leaving 14 bases of the junction unmatched. The CDR3 extends over 15 amino acids.